This TCR beta chain is from a study of T cell repertoires in cytomegalovirus infection. Overall study context: Selection of CMV epitopes for the study included recently identified HLA-C-restricted and well-studied HLA-B-restricted ones. Matching HLA type and CMV infection were both indicated by public TCR beta signatures.

The V gene lost 8 bases and the J gene lost 4 bases, with 13 bases spanning the gap. The CDR3 is 13 residues long. Germline CDR1 MDHEN, CDR2 SYDVKM. About this clonotype itself: Its antigen is unknown.

Whole-study results and caveats: Summed frequency of shared TCR beta families picked out CMV carriers who also had the relevant HLA. Dominating the ex vivo response were TCR beta clonotypes that were CMV-specific and HLA-C-restricted.

TCRdb reprocessed the reads with MiXCR, giving one entry per CDR3 protein. Of about 310,000 distinct CDR3 sequences in the sample, roughly 25% were seen once. Sequenced material: cultured PBMCs, taken from culture after CMV antigen stimulation. The chain links TRBV28 to TRBJ2-3; tentative D call: TRBD1 (6 bases). The TCR comes from a human donor in good health (CMV status not recorded). Some clones in this sample may be carry-over from other donors' samples. The CDR3 DNA reads as TGTGCCAGCGGGCGAGGGGGAGCAGATACGCAGTATTTT. The encoded protein is CASGRGGADTQYF.